Each of the 10 T cell receptor beta chains below was sequenced from the same sample in a study of T cell changes during pregnancy in multiple sclerosis. Measured with immunoSEQ multiplex PCR; TCRdb has only the in-frame clones, and not every one. This table has around 77,000 clones, approximately 92% appearing once. The sequenced sample was peripheral blood, obtained in the third trimester of pregnancy. The source is a female donor with multiple sclerosis, enrolled in a pregnancy study.

The CDR3 nucleotides read TGTGCCTGGAGTTTAACAGTCGGAAATATGGAGCAGTACTTC. Residues: CAWSLTVGNMEQYF. The chain is built from TRBV30 and TRBJ2-7; D not resolved. Germline-derived CDR1 and CDR2 are GTSNPN and SVGIG (reference sequence). V lost 2 bases to trimming and J lost 7 bases, with 18 bases between them. This CDR3 comprises 14 residues.

The chain carries TRBV6-5 and TRBJ2-6, with TRBD1 as a possible D gene (6 bases). This CDR3 has 15 amino acids. The germline CDR1 and CDR2 sequences are MNHEY and SVGAGI. The V end was cut by 6 bases, the J end by 2 bases, with 11 bases between. CDR3 in amino acids: CASRLTGPGANVLTF. The DNA of the CDR3 is TGTGCCAGCAGGCTGACAGGCCCTGGGGCCAACGTCCTGACTTTC.

The sample holds one count of this clone. V is TRBV9 and J is TRBJ2-5; a possible D gene is TRBD2 (7 bases). The V end was cut by 4 bases, the J end by 7 bases, with 17 bases between. Looked up from germline, CDR1 is SGDLS and CDR2 is YYNGEE. This CDR3 spans 14 amino acids. DNA of the CDR3: TGTGCCAGCAGCCCTCATGGACTAGGGGGGACCCAGTACTTC. Its translation: CASSPHGLGGTQYF.

V gene TRBV28 combines with J gene TRBJ1-3; D unclear. Trimming took 2 bases from V and 0 from J, leaving 14 bases between them. This CDR3 spans 17 amino acids. Germline-derived CDR1 and CDR2 are MDHEN and SYDVKM. CDR3 loop: CASSLLVQLSSGNTIYF. The DNA for the CDR3 is TGTGCCAGCAGTTTACTCGTACAGCTTTCCTCTGGAAACACCATATATTTT.

The rearrangement uses TRBV6-4 and TRBJ2-1; TRBD2 aligns across 9 bases. Germline V gene sequence: CDR1 MRHNA, CDR2 SNTAGT. Losses at the gene ends were 0 bases for V and 8 bases for J; bases not matched to a gene: 5. The CDR3 covers 15 residues. CDR3 region: CASSDSAGGPYEQFF. In DNA, the CDR3 is TGTGCCAGCAGTGACTCGGCGGGAGGGCCCTATGAGCAGTTCTTC.

V is TRBV30 and J is TRBJ1-1; D not resolved. V was cut by 8 bases and J by 2 bases, with 12 bases left in between. Germline V gives CDR1 GTSNPN, CDR2 SVGIG (reference sequence). The CDR3 has 12 residues. Written as DNA, the CDR3 is TGTGCCGGAGGACGGCAAAACACTGAAGCTTTCTTT. It encodes CAGGRQNTEAFF.

The rearrangement joins TRBV27 to TRBJ1-4; D perhaps matches TRBD1 (6 bases). Germline V gene data show CDR1 as MNHEY and CDR2 as SMNVEV (reference sequence). The V and J ends lost 5 bases and 0 bases respectively, with 10 bases between them. This CDR3 comprises 15 residues. The DNA for the CDR3 is TGTGCCAGCAGTACAGGGATTGCAACTAATGAAAAACTGTTTTTT. Encoded protein: CASSTGIATNEKLFF.

The CDR3 region is CASSQALQGYNSPLHF. CDR3 bases: TGCGCCAGCAGCCAAGCTCTCCAGGGATATAATTCACCCCTCCACTTT. This chain links TRBV4-3 with TRBJ1-6; D is perhaps TRBD1 (5 bases). The germline gives CDR1 LGHNA, CDR2 YSLEER. CDR3 length: 16 amino acids. Trimming cost V 1 base and J 4 bases, with 11 bases left between them.

This clone was counted once. The genes are TRBV25-1 and TRBJ1-2; 11 bases are shared with TRBD1. From germline, CDR1 is MGHDK and CDR2 SYGVNS. This CDR3 spans 17 amino acids. V shed 0 bases, J shed 3 bases, and the junction held 6 bases outside the gene matches. CDR3 coding DNA: TGTGCCAGCAGTGAATATGGGAGGACAGGGGGCCACTATGGCTACACCTTC. This sequence encodes CASSEYGRTGGHYGYTF.

The rearrangement joins TRBV25-1 to TRBJ1-1, with D hard to call. Per the germline V gene, CDR1 is MGHDK and CDR2 is SYGVNS. The CDR3 contains 11 residues. Trimming left V 6 bases short and J 1 base short, with 3 bases between. The CDR3 bases are TGTGCCAGCAGCCGGAACACTGAAGCTTTCTTT. Its translation is CASSRNTEAFF.